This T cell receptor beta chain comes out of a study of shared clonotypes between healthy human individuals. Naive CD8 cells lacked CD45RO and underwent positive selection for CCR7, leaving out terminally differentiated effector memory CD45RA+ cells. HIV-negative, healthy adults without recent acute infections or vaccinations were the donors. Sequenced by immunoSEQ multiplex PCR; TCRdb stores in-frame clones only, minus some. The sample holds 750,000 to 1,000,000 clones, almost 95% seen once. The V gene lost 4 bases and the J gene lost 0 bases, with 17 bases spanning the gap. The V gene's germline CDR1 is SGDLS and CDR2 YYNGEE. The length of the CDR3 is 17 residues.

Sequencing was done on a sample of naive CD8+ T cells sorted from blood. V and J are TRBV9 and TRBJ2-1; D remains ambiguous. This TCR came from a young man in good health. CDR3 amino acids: CASSPPVGPVSYNEQFF. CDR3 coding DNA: TGTGCCAGCAGCCCCCCCGTTGGGCCAGTCTCCTACAATGAGCAGTTCTTC.